This T cell receptor beta chain was captured in a study of regulatory T cells in long-lasting Graves disease. J lost 7 bases, V lost 6 bases, and 6 bases had no gene match. This CDR3 spans 14 amino acids. The V gene's germline CDR1 is MNHEY and CDR2 SMNVEV (reference sequence). The time point is: newly diagnosed GD, antithyroid drugs for less than 3 months. Extracted PBMC RNA gave rise to the TCR library. Each patient gave 7 to 10 milliliters of EDTA-anticoagulated peripheral blood. This clonotype was detected ten times or more. Arm-PCR of CDR3 regions and iRepertoire HTBI primers were the basis on which TCR beta libraries were built. TCRdb re-derived calls from the multiplex PCR reads in MiXCR, one entry per CDR3 protein. This table holds around 450,000 distinct CDR3 sequences, over 14% found once. This same sample was also part of a study on T cells in Graves' hyperthyroidism and ophthalmopathy.

Specimen: peripheral blood mononuclear cells (PBMCs), collected at new diagnosis, from a patient treated with antithyroid drugs. The sequence came from a woman between 35 and 50 years old with Graves disease. This sequence joins TRBV27 and TRBJ2-1; 10 bases fit TRBD2. The chain's CDR3 is CASRISGRQNEQFF. CDR3 bases: TGTGCCAGCAGAATTAGCGGGAGGCAGAATGAGCAGTTCTTC.